The 32 T cell receptor beta chains given below trace back to one sample, sequenced in a study of T cells after yellow fever vaccination. TCRdb reanalysed the 5' RACE reads using MiXCR and keeps one entry per CDR3 protein. The sample yields about 340,000 distinct CDR3 sequences, around 13% seen once. This specimen was CD4+ T cells sorted from PBMCs, taken 15 days after the yellow fever booster vaccination. All receptors derive from a man younger than 30 who received the YFV17D yellow fever vaccine.

This clonotype turned up a few times. The genes are TRBV7-2 and TRBJ2-5; D not certain. The CDR3 extends over 15 amino acids. Germline lookup yields CDR1 SGHTA and CDR2 FQGNSA. V was pared by 5 bases and J by 5 bases, with 18 bases between. CDR3 bases: TGTGCCAGCAGCCTAGATGGAGTTTCGGTGGAGACCCAGTACTTC. It codes for CASSLDGVSVETQYF.

In its sample, this clonotype was seen a few times. This CDR3 reads CASSDQGWNEQYV. The CDR3 bases are TGTGCCAGCAGTGACCAGGGTTGGAACGAGCAGTACGTC. The chain carries TRBV2 and TRBJ2-7, with D possibly being TRBD1 (5 bases). CDR1 SNHLY and CDR2 FYNNEI come from the germline V gene. This CDR3 is built from 13 residues. Trimming left V 3 bases short and J 5 bases short, with 11 bases between.

V gene TRBV5-1 combines with J gene TRBJ1-2, with D possibly TRBD1 on 6 matching bases. Germline V gene sequence: CDR1 SGHRS, CDR2 YFSETQ. Between the trimmed V and J ends, which lost 4 bases and 8 bases, there was a span of 15 bases. The CDR3 has 13 amino acids. The CDR3 bases are TGCGCCAGCAGCCCACCCGGACAGCCCGGCTACACCTTC. Protein: CASSPPGQPGYTF.

The chain employs TRBV20-1 and TRBJ1-6, with unresolved D. The CDR3 is 14 residues long. Germline CDR1 is DFQATT and CDR2 is SNEGSKA (reference sequence). Trimming left V 3 bases short and J 7 bases short, with 13 bases between. CDR3 sequence reads: CSARLHSQNSPLHF. The CDR3 coding sequence is TGCAGTGCTAGGTTGCACAGCCAGAATTCACCCCTCCACTTT.

The rearrangement uses TRBV20-1 and TRBJ2-1; 13 bases match TRBD2. Trimming cost V 6 bases and J 6 bases; bases outside gene matches: 5. Looked up from germline, CDR1 is DFQATT and CDR2 is SNEGSKA (reference sequence). This CDR3 spans 14 amino acids. DNA for the CDR3: TGCAGTGCCCACGGACTAGCGGGGGCCAATGAGCAGTTCTTC. Residues: CSAHGLAGANEQFF.

This clonotype was seen more than once but under ten times. The rearrangement joins TRBV20-1 to TRBJ1-6; D is uncertain. Germline assignment: CDR1 DFQATT and CDR2 SNEGSKA (reference sequence). This CDR3 spans 13 amino acids. Trimming took 3 bases from V and 7 from J, leaving 10 bases between them. The CDR3 region is CSASPGLNSPLHF. The CDR3 DNA is TGCAGTGCTAGCCCTGGATTGAATTCACCCCTCCACTTT.

At least ten counts were recorded for this clonotype. One end of the junction does not line up with germline, which may come from a read error. V is TRBV12-3 or TRBV12-4 and J is TRBJ2-7; 8 positions match TRBD1. This CDR3 spans 15 amino acids. CDR3 sequence: CASRLGQGYMDEQYF. CDR3 sequence (DNA): TGTGCCAGCAGATTAGGACAGGGATATATGGACGAGCAGTACTTC.

This chain connects TRBV20-1 to TRBJ2-7; D gene unclear. V lost 0 bases to trimming and J lost 0 bases, with 6 bases between them. The CDR3 length is 13 residues. The V gene's germline CDR1 is DFQATT and CDR2 SNEGSKA (reference sequence). The CDR3 DNA reads TGCAGTGCTAGAGATCCGCGCTCCTACGAGCAGTACTTC. It translates to CSARDPRSYEQYF.

This clonotype was counted only a few times. This sequence joins TRBV27 and TRBJ2-5, with 9 nucleotides matching TRBD1. Trimming removed 4 bases from V and 5 bases from J; junction bases left unmatched: 5. Per the germline V gene, CDR1 is MNHEY and CDR2 is SMNVEV (reference sequence). This CDR3 contains 14 residues. DNA for the CDR3: TGTGCCAGCAGTTCGGACAGGGGTGGGGAGACCCAGTACTTC. Protein sequence: CASSSDRGGETQYF.

Many counts were recorded for this clonotype. CDR3 DNA sequence: TGTGCCAGCAGTGAGGGACCCCCCGGGAACTACGAGACCCAGTACTTC. It specifies CASSEGPPGNYETQYF. The chain links TRBV2 to TRBJ2-5, with D possibly being TRBD1 or TRBD2 (5 bases each). V lost 3 bases and J lost 5, with 19 bases in between. This CDR3 has 16 residues. CDR1 and CDR2 from the germline V gene are SNHLY and FYNNEI.

This clonotype was detected ten times or more. The V gene is TRBV7-2, the J gene TRBJ2-3; D gene unclear. Germline lookup yields CDR1 SGHTA and CDR2 FQGNSA. The CDR3 length is 12 residues. V was trimmed by 5 bases and J by 6 bases, leaving 9 bases between them. The CDR3: CASSPHRDTQYF. In nucleotides, the CDR3 is TGTGCCAGCAGCCCCCATCGGGATACGCAGTATTTT.

Ten or more counts support this clonotype. The chain is built from TRBV4-1 and TRBJ2-7; tentatively, D is TRBD1 or TRBD2 (5 bases each). Trimming stripped 4 bases from V and 5 bases from J, with 21 bases between. The CDR3 is 16 residues long. In germline, CDR1 is MGHRA, CDR2 YSYEKL. This CDR3 reads CASSPGSGIGIDEQYF. The CDR3 coding sequence is TGCGCCAGCAGCCCAGGGAGTGGCATAGGCATCGACGAGCAGTACTTC.

V and J are TRBV25-1 and TRBJ1-4, with TRBD1 matching over 7 bases. V was clipped by 5 bases and J by 10 bases; unmatched bases: 16. Germline-derived CDR1 and CDR2 are MGHDK and SYGVNS. This CDR3 has 16 residues. CDR3 region: CASSKGTDSMIGKLFF. CDR3 DNA sequence: TGTGCCAGCAGTAAAGGGACAGACTCAATGATCGGAAAACTGTTTTTT.

There are a few counts of this clonotype. The V and J genes are TRBV12-5 and TRBJ2-7, with D possibly matching TRBD1 (5 bases). Trimming pared 4 bases from V and 1 base from J, leaving 14 bases between. The germline V gene encodes CDR1 LGHNT and CDR2 FRNRAP. The CDR3 length is 15 residues. Here the CDR3 DNA reads TGTGCTAGTGGTTCCCGGACCCAGGGTTCCTACGAGCAGTACTTC. Its translation is CASGSRTQGSYEQYF.

This chain connects TRBV2 to TRBJ2-5; D gene ambiguous. V lost 7 bases and J 3 bases, leaving 15 bases between the germline ends. The V gene's germline CDR1 is SNHLY and CDR2 FYNNEI. The CDR3 totals 14 residues. CDR3 sequence (DNA): TGTGCCAGCATTTCCACCCGCTCTGAAGAGACCCAGTACTTC. This encodes CASISTRSEETQYF.

The chain is built from TRBV5-1 and TRBJ2-7; 7 bases align to TRBD1. The V gene end was trimmed by 4 bases and the J gene end by 0 bases; junction bases not matched to a gene: 7. Per germline, CDR1 SGHRS and CDR2 YFSETQ. The CDR3 contains 15 residues. The CDR3: CASSAGTASSYEQYF. CDR3 DNA sequence: TGCGCCAGCAGCGCCGGGACAGCGAGCTCCTACGAGCAGTACTTC.

The V call is TRBV27, the J call TRBJ2-4, with 8 bases matching TRBD1. From germline, CDR1 is MNHEY and CDR2 SMNVEV (reference sequence). The CDR3 is made up of 15 amino acids. J gave up 2 bases and V 4 bases, and 4 bases lay outside the gene matches. In nucleotides, the CDR3 is TGTGCCAGCAGTTCCGGACAGGGATCCAAAAACATTCAGTACTTC. The encoded protein is CASSSGQGSKNIQYF.

This clonotype was counted between two and nine times. The V call is TRBV14, the J call TRBJ1-1, with D hard to call. Between the trimmed V and J ends, which lost 4 bases and 1 base, there was a span of 4 bases. This CDR3 is 12 amino acids long. Per germline, CDR1 SGHDN and CDR2 FVKESK. The CDR3 DNA is TGTGCCAGCAGCCTATCGAACACTGAAGCTTTCTTT. It encodes CASSLSNTEAFF.

This clonotype was found a few times. V usage is TRBV5-6 and J usage is TRBJ1-6; 12 positions agree with TRBD1. V lost 7 bases and J lost 9; bases outside the gene matches: 2. Germline V gene sequence: CDR1 SGHDT, CDR2 YYEEEE. CDR3 length: 13 residues. CDR3 in amino acids: CASGTGGASPLHF. CDR3 nucleotides: TGTGCCAGCGGGACAGGGGGCGCTTCACCCCTCCACTTT.

This clonotype was observed a few times. This sequence joins TRBV6-6 and TRBJ1-2; D unclear. This CDR3 has 14 amino acids. V gave up 6 bases and J gave up 8 bases, with 19 bases separating them. Germline V gene sequence: CDR1 MNHNY, CDR2 SVGAGI (reference sequence). The CDR3 spells CASSLDSTPMGYTF. CDR3 DNA sequence: TGTGCCAGCAGCCTGGACTCAACCCCGATGGGCTACACCTTC.

The chain joins TRBV6-2 or TRBV6-3 to TRBJ1-2; TRBD1 matches 7 bases. CDR3 length equals 13 residues. Germline CDR1 MNHEY, CDR2 SVGEGT. The V and J ends lost 10 bases and 4 bases, in that order; junction bases with no gene match: 9. The chain's CDR3 is CATRPDRSYGYTF. The CDR3 bases are TGTGCCACCCGTCCGGACAGGAGCTATGGCTACACCTTC.

This chain connects TRBV5-1 to TRBJ2-5; D gene unclear. Germline V gene sequence: CDR1 SGHRS, CDR2 YFSETQ. The length of the CDR3 is 12 residues. Trimming pared 7 bases from V and 5 bases from J, leaving 12 bases between. CDR3 loop: CASRPEYETQYF. The CDR3 bases are TGCGCCAGCCGACCGGAATATGAGACCCAGTACTTC.

This clonotype has a count of ten or more. This rearrangement joins TRBV4-3 to TRBJ2-1; a possible D gene is TRBD1 (5 bases). This CDR3 has 15 amino acids. Trimming stripped 2 bases from V and 0 bases from J, with 8 bases between. CDR1 and CDR2 (germline): LGHNA, YSLEER. CDR3 residues: CASSQRQSSYNEQFF. The DNA of the CDR3 is TGCGCCAGCAGCCAACGACAGAGCTCCTACAATGAGCAGTTCTTC.

In its sample, this clonotype was seen many times. The V call is TRBV29-1, the J call TRBJ1-2; the D gene is possibly TRBD1 (5 bases). This CDR3 has 15 amino acids. Trimming cost V 5 bases and J 4 bases, with 20 bases left between them. Per the germline V gene, CDR1 is SQVTM and CDR2 is ANQGSEA. The CDR3 here is CSVINSPRGGYGYTF. CDR3 bases: TGCAGCGTTATAAACTCTCCGCGTGGGGGCTATGGCTACACCTTC.

This chain uses TRBV7-2 with TRBJ1-1; D gene unclear. Trimming stripped 4 bases from V and 0 bases from J, with 9 bases between. CDR1 SGHTA and CDR2 FQGNSA come from the germline V gene. This CDR3 region has 14 residues. The DNA for the CDR3 is TGTGCCAGCAGCTCACAGCGGATGAACACTGAAGCTTTCTTT. Its translation: CASSSQRMNTEAFF.

The table lists this clonotype with a few counts. The rearrangement joins TRBV29-1 to TRBJ1-1; the D gene is possibly TRBD1 (6 bases). The V gene lost 6 bases and the J gene lost 3 bases, with 14 bases spanning the gap. Germline V gene lookup returns CDR1 SQVTM and CDR2 ANQGSEA. The CDR3 extends over 13 amino acids. The CDR3 region is CSVQRQEDTEAFF. DNA of the CDR3: TGCAGCGTCCAAAGACAGGAGGACACTGAAGCTTTCTTT.

The sample holds a few counts of this clonotype. The rearrangement uses TRBV7-2 and TRBJ1-5, with 8 bases aligning to TRBD1. From germline, CDR1 is SGHTA and CDR2 FQGNSA. This CDR3 comprises 16 residues. Trimming cost V 3 bases and J 4 bases; bases outside gene matches: 8. The DNA for the CDR3 is TGTGCCAGCAGCTTTGGCCAGGGGGCGCGGAATCAGCCCCAGCATTTT. This gives the protein CASSFGQGARNQPQHF.

The chain is built from TRBV6-2 or TRBV6-3 and TRBJ2-3; 9 nucleotides match TRBD1. The ends lost 5 bases at V and 9 bases at J; junction bases unmatched: 12. The CDR3 runs to 15 residues. The germline V gene encodes CDR1 MNHEY and CDR2 SVGEGT. CDR3 residues: CASSLLLGQGLTQYF. CDR3 sequence (DNA): TGTGCCAGCAGTCTACTGCTGGGACAGGGCCTCACGCAGTATTTT.

The chain recombines TRBV20-1 with TRBJ2-3, with TRBD2 matching 9 bases. The CDR3 is 13 amino acids. V was pared by 6 bases and J by 6 bases, with 7 bases of the junction left unmatched. Germline CDR1 reads DFQATT; CDR2 reads SNEGSKA (reference sequence). In DNA, the CDR3 is TGCAGTGCCCCGCGGGGGGGGCCCGATACGCAGTATTTT. Translating gives CSAPRGGPDTQYF.

The chain combines TRBV20-1 with TRBJ2-3; a possible D gene is TRBD2 (6 bases). Trimming removed 1 base from V and 5 bases from J, with 16 bases in between. This CDR3 contains 15 residues. Germline V lookup: CDR1 DFQATT, CDR2 SNEGSKA (reference sequence). As DNA, the CDR3 is TGCAGTGCTAGAGTCCCCGTCCGGGGAGGAGATACGCAGTATTTT. Its protein is CSARVPVRGGDTQYF.

The table lists this clonotype with many counts. The CDR3: CASSPPPRSGNYGYTF. CDR3 coding DNA: TGTGCCAGCTCGCCCCCCCCCCGTTCCGGTAACTATGGCTACACCTTC. The rearrangement joins TRBV18 to TRBJ1-2; D gene unclear. V lost 6 bases and J lost 1, with 18 bases in between. The CDR3 runs to 16 residues. CDR1 and CDR2 (germline): KGHSH, LQKENI.

The V call is TRBV20-1, the J call TRBJ2-1; D is perhaps TRBD1 (5 bases). The CDR3 length is 12 residues. The V gene's germline CDR1 is DFQATT and CDR2 SNEGSKA (reference sequence). The V end lost 5 bases, the J end lost 3 bases, and 8 bases lay between the germline ends. CDR3 protein: CSALQGYNEQFF. As DNA, the CDR3 is TGCAGTGCTCTTCAGGGCTACAATGAGCAGTTCTTC.